These 15 T cell receptor beta chains were all obtained from the same sample, sequenced in a study of blood T cell repertoires in COVID-19. The table came from immunoSEQ multiplex PCR; TCRdb's copy has only in-frame clones and leaves some out. The sample lists under 400,000 clones, more than 70% occurring once. Sequenced input: peripheral blood. The receptors here all came from an older woman with COVID-19, enrolled during active disease.

V and J are TRBV28 and TRBJ2-2; 10 bases map to TRBD1. The CDR3 is 15 residues long. The trim removed 5 bases at V and 5 bases at J, leaving 5 bases unmatched. The germline CDR1 and CDR2 sequences are MDHEN and SYDVKM. The CDR3 nucleotides are TGTGCCAGCAGTCGACAGGGGGCGCGGACCGGGGAGCTGTTTTTT. It is translated as CASSRQGARTGELFF.

This chain links TRBV7-8 with TRBJ2-1; possible D gene TRBD1, 6 bases. The CDR3 runs to 16 residues. In germline, CDR1 is SGHVS, CDR2 FQNEAQ. Trimming took off 5 bases at V and 3 bases at J, with 17 bases between the two ends. The CDR3 sequence is CASSARQANIYNEQFF. The CDR3 nucleotides are TGTGCCAGCAGCGCCAGACAGGCAAACATCTACAATGAGCAGTTCTTC. Drawing the rest from reference TRBV7-8 and TRBJ2-1, the complete variable domain is GAGVSQSPRYKVAKRGQDVALRCDPISGHVSLFWYQQALGQGPEFLTYFQNEAQLDKSGLPSDRFFAERPEGSVSTLKIQRTQQEDSAVYLCASSARQANIYNEQFFGPGTRLTVL.

The chain has TRBV3-1 (or the pseudogene TRBV3-2) and TRBJ1-2; TRBD1 agrees at 8 bases. With V trimmed by 5 bases and J by 0 bases, 8 bases remained unmatched. CDR1 is LGHDT and CDR2 is YNNKEL in the germline V gene (reference sequence). The CDR3 is 16 residues long. The CDR3 coding sequence is TGTGCCAGCAGCTTCCGGACAGGGAAAGCTAACTATGGCTACACCTTC. It encodes CASSFRTGKANYGYTF.

V is TRBV18 and J is TRBJ2-7, with 8 nucleotides matching TRBD1. The CDR3 has 14 amino acids. CDR1 and CDR2 (germline): KGHSH, LQKENI. After removal of 3 bases from V and 2 bases from J, the junction contained 3 bases not matched to a gene. CDR3 amino acids: CASSPGDRPYEQYF. CDR3 DNA sequence: TGTGCCAGCTCACCGGGGGACAGGCCCTACGAGCAGTACTTC.

The chain employs TRBV18 and TRBJ1-2; tentative D call: TRBD1 (6 bases). Deletions cut 3 bases from V and 4 bases from J, with 12 bases between. From germline, CDR1 is KGHSH and CDR2 LQKENI. The CDR3 contains 14 residues. This CDR3 reads CASSPGTQVYGYTF. The CDR3 nucleotides are TGTGCCAGCTCACCTGGGACACAAGTCTATGGCTACACCTTC.

This rearrangement joins TRBV6-5 to TRBJ1-2, with TRBD1 as a possible D gene (5 bases). V gave up 7 bases and J gave up 0 bases, with 15 bases separating them. Per the germline V gene, CDR1 is MNHEY and CDR2 is SVGAGI. There are 15 residues in the CDR3. The DNA for the CDR3 is TGTGCCAGCACCTGGACATCGACAGCTAACTATGGCTACACCTTC. As protein: CASTWTSTANYGYTF.

This clone appeared once. J is TRBJ1-5 and V is TRBV4-2, with no clear D. The CDR3 is 16 residues long. The germline V gene has CDR1 LGHNA and CDR2 YNFKEQ. V lost 4 bases and J 4 bases, leaving 17 bases between the germline ends. CDR3 sequence: CASSPMVGRRNQPQHF. The CDR3 DNA reads as TGTGCCAGCAGCCCTATGGTAGGTAGGCGGAATCAGCCCCAGCATTTT.

The chain couples TRBV7-8 to TRBJ2-7; the D is unclear. The CDR3 consists of 15 residues. Germline V gives CDR1 SGHVS, CDR2 FQNEAQ. V was shortened by 6 bases and J by 0 bases, with 15 bases between the two germline ends. The CDR3 region is CASSNRGLVSYEQYF. The CDR3 DNA sequence: TGTGCCAGCAGTAACCGCGGCCTAGTCTCCTACGAGCAGTACTTC. Full variable domain (remainder filled in from reference TRBV7-8 and TRBJ2-7): GAGVSQSPRYKVAKRGQDVALRCDPISGHVSLFWYQQALGQGPEFLTYFQNEAQLDKSGLPSDRFFAERPEGSVSTLKIQRTQQEDSAVYLCASSNRGLVSYEQYFGPGTRLTVT.

The chain is built from TRBV27 and TRBJ2-2; unclear D gene. This CDR3 comprises 14 residues. Germline loops: CDR1 MNHEY, CDR2 SMNVEV (reference sequence). Trimming took off 4 bases at V and 3 bases at J, with 9 bases between the two ends. This chain's CDR3 is CASSSSPDTGELFF. The CDR3 DNA reads as TGTGCCAGCAGTTCAAGTCCGGACACCGGGGAGCTGTTTTTT.

The chain is built from TRBV3-1 (or the pseudogene TRBV3-2) and TRBJ2-7, with 8 nucleotides matching TRBD1. Germline V gene sequence: CDR1 LGHDT, CDR2 YNNKEL (reference sequence). The CDR3 is made up of 13 amino acids. The V gene end was trimmed by 6 bases and the J gene end by 5 bases; junction bases not matched to a gene: 6. The CDR3: CASSFQGANEQYF. In nucleotides, the CDR3 is TGTGCCAGCAGTTTCCAGGGGGCCAACGAGCAGTACTTC.

The chain recombines TRBV7-2 with TRBJ1-5; D not certain. This CDR3 is 16 amino acids long. CDR1 and CDR2 from the germline V gene are SGHTA and FQGNSA. Trimming stripped 5 bases from V and 3 bases from J, with 17 bases between. The DNA of the CDR3 is TGTGCCAGCAGCCCTCACACGCGCGGCGCCAATCAGCCCCAGCATTTT. Translation: CASSPHTRGANQPQHF.

CDR3 bases: TGTGCCAGCAGCCACGGGACAGGGGGCACTGAAGCTTTCTTT. It specifies CASSHGTGGTEAFF. The J gene is TRBJ1-1, the V gene TRBV4-2, with 11 bases aligning to TRBD1. Germline CDR1 reads LGHNA; CDR2 reads YNFKEQ. The CDR3 totals 14 residues. V lost 3 bases and J lost 4; bases outside the gene matches: 1.

The V call is TRBV4-2, the J call TRBJ2-2; TRBD2 agrees at 13 bases. Germline V gives CDR1 LGHNA, CDR2 YNFKEQ. The trim removed 3 bases at V and 6 bases at J, leaving 1 base unmatched. The CDR3 consists of 15 residues. Written as DNA, the CDR3 is TGTGCCAGCAGCCATACTAGCGGGGGGGCCGGGGAGCTGTTTTTT. As protein: CASSHTSGGAGELFF.

This clone was seen a single time. The genes are TRBV5-1 and TRBJ1-4; perhaps TRBD1 as D (6 bases). Germline V CDR1 and CDR2: SGHRS, YFSETQ. V lost 2 bases, J lost 8 bases, and 13 bases lay in between. The CDR3 extends over 14 amino acids. CDR3: CASSLSQGSEKLFF. Written as DNA, the CDR3 is TGCGCCAGCAGCTTAAGTCAGGGGAGCGAAAAACTGTTTTTT.

The CDR3, as DNA: TGTGCCAGCAGGTCTGACAGGGTTACGGAGACCCAGTACTTC. Amino acids: CASRSDRVTETQYF. V usage is TRBV28 and J usage is TRBJ2-5, with 7 bases that match TRBD1. This CDR3 contains 14 residues. The V segment lost 6 bases and the J segment 5 bases; nucleotides outside the gene matches: 9. In germline, CDR1 is MDHEN, CDR2 SYDVKM.